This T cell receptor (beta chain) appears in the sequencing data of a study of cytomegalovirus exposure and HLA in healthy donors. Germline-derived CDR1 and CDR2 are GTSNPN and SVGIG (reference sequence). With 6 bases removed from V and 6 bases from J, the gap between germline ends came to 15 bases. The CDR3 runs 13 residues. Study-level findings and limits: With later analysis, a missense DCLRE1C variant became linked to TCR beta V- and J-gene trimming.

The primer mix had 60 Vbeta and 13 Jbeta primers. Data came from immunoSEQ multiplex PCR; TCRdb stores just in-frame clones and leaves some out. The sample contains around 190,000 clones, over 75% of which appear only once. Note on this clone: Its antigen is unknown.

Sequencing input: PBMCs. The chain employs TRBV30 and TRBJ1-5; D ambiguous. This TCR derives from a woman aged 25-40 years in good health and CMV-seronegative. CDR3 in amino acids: CACAADRGQPQHF. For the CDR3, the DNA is TGTGCCTGTGCAGCAGATCGGGGTCAGCCCCAGCATTTT.